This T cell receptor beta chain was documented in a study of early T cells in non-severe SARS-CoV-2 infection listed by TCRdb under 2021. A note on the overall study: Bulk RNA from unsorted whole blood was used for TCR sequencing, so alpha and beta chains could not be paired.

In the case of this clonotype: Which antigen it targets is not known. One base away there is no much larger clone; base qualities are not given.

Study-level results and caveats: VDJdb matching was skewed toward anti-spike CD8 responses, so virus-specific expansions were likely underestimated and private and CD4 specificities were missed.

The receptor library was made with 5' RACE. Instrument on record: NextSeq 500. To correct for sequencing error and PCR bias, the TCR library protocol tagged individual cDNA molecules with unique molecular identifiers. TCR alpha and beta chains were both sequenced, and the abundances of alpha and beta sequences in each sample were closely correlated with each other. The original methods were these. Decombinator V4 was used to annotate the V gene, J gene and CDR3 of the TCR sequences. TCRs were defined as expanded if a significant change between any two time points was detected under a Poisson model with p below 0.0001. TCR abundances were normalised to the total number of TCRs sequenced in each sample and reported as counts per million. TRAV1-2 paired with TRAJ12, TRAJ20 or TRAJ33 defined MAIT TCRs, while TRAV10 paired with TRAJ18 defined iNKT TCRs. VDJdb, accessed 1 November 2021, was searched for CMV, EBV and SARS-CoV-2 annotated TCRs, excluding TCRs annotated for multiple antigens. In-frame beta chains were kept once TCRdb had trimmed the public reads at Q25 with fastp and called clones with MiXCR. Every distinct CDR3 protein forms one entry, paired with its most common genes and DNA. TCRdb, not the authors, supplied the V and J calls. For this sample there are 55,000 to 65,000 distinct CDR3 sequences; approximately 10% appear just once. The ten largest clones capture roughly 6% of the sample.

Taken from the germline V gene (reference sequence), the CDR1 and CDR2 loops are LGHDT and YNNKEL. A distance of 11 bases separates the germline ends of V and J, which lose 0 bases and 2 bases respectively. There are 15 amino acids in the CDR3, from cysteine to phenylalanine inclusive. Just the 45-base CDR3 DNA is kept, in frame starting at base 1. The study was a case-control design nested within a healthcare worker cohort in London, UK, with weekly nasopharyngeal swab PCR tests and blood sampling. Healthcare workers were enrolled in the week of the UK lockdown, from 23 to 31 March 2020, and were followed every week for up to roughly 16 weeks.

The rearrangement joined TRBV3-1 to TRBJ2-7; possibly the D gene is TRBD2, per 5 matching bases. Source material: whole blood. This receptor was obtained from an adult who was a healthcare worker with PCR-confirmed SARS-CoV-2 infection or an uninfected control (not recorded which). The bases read TGTGCCAGCAGCCAAGAGGCGGGTGCCCCCTACGAGCAGTACTTC. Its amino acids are CASSQEAGAPYEQYF.